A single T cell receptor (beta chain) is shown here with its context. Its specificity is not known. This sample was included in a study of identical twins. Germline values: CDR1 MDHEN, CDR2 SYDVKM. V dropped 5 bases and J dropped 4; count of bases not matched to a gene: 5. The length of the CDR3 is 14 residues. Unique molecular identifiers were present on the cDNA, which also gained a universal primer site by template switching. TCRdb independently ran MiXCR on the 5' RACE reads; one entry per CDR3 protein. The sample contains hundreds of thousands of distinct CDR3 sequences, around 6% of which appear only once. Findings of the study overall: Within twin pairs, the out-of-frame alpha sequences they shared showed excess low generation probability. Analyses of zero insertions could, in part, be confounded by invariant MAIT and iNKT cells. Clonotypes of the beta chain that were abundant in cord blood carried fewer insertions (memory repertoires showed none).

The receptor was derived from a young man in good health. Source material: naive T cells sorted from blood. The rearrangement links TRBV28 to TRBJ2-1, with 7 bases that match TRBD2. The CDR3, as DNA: TGTGCCAGCAGTCCCCGGGAGGCATACAATGAGCAGTTCTTC. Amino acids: CASSPREAYNEQFF.